Below, 5 T cell receptor beta chains from the same sample are listed, as sequenced in a study of blood T cell repertoires in COVID-19. Profiled with immunoSEQ multiplex PCR; TCRdb holds only in-frame clones, not every one. This repertoire shows roughly 150,000 clones, just over 85% found once; its top ten account for roughly 4.3%. The sample was PBMCs or T cells enriched from blood (not recorded which). The receptors stem from a man in his forties or fifties who had recovered from COVID-19.

The chain has TRBV28 and TRBJ2-1; tentative D call: TRBD2 (5 bases). Germline V gives CDR1 MDHEN, CDR2 SYDVKM. The CDR3 has 15 amino acids. Trimming removed 6 bases from V and 4 bases from J, with 16 bases in between. The CDR3 region has the DNA TGTGCCAGCAGGACACTTACCTCGGGATACAATGAGCAGTTCTTC. It is translated as CASRTLTSGYNEQFF.

The rearrangement links TRBV11-2 to TRBJ2-7, with D uncertain. Trimming left V 0 bases short and J 2 bases short, with 5 bases between. CDR1 is SGHAT, CDR2 FQNNGV, per germline. This CDR3 is built from 13 residues. In DNA, the CDR3 is TGTGCCAGCAGCTTAGAGCGAGCCTACGAGCAGTACTTC. Translation: CASSLERAYEQYF.

V and J are TRBV29-1 and TRBJ1-5; D unresolved. In germline, CDR1 is SQVTM, CDR2 ANQGSEA. Trimming left V 4 bases short and J 0 bases short, with 7 bases between. The CDR3 is 13 amino acids. The CDR3 loop is CSVVIDSNQPQHF. The CDR3 DNA reads TGCAGCGTTGTTATAGATAGCAATCAGCCCCAGCATTTT.

The chain links TRBV6-5 to TRBJ1-2, with TRBD1 matching over 7 bases. CDR3 length: 16 residues. CDR1 and CDR2 (germline): MNHEY, SVGAGI. The junction had 12 bases not matched to a gene; V was cut back by 4 bases and J by 4 bases. Here the CDR3 DNA reads TGTGCCAGCAGTTCCCACCCTAGGGGGCGCAGCTATGGCTACACCTTC. It is translated as CASSSHPRGRSYGYTF.

The chain employs TRBV7-3 and TRBJ2-7; 7 bases line up with TRBD1. The CDR3 length is 13 residues. The junction had 4 bases not matched to a gene; V was cut back by 2 bases and J by 6 bases. Looked up from germline, CDR1 is SGHTA and CDR2 is FQGTGA. CDR3 protein: CASSLGPGGEQYV. The CDR3 nucleotides are TGTGCCAGCAGCTTAGGTCCAGGGGGCGAGCAGTACGTC.